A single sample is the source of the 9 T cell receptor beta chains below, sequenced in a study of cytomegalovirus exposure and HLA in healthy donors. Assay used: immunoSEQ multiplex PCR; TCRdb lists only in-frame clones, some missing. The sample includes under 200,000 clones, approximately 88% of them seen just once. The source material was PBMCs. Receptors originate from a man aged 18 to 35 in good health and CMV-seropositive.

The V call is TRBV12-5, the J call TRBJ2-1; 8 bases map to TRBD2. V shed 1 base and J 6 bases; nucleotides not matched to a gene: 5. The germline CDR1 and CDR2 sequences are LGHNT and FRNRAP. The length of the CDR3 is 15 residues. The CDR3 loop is CASGLDRAGVNEQFF. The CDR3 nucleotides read TGTGCTAGTGGTTTGGACCGAGCGGGAGTCAATGAGCAGTTCTTC.

The CDR3 region is CASSTNGAGEGKQFF. The CDR3 coding sequence is TGTGCCAGCTCAACCAACGGGGCGGGAGAGGGGAAGCAGTTCTTC. The chain combines TRBV18 with TRBJ2-1, with 7 bases identical to TRBD2. Germline lookup yields CDR1 KGHSH and CDR2 LQKENI. There are 15 residues in the CDR3. The J segment lost 11 bases and the V segment lost 5 bases, leaving 15 bases of the junction unmatched.

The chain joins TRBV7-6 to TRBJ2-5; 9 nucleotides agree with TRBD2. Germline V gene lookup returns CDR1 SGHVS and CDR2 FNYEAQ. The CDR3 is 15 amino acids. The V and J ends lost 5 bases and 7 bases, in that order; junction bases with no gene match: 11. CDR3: CASSATTSGLSTQYF. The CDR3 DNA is TGTGCCAGCAGCGCTACGACTAGCGGCTTGTCGACCCAGTACTTC.

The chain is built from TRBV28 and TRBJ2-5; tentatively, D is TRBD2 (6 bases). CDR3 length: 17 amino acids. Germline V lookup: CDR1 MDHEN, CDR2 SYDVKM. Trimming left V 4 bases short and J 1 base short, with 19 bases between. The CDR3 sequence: CASSSRYRTGVQETQYF. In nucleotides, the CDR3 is TGTGCCAGCAGTTCCCGCTACAGGACGGGGGTCCAAGAGACCCAGTACTTC.

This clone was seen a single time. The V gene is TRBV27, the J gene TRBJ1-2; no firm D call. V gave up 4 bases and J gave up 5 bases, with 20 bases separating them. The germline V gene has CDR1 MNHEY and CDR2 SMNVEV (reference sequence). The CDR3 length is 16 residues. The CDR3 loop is CASSSLIRGIRYGYTF. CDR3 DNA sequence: TGTGCCAGCAGTTCTTTAATCCGGGGTATAAGGTATGGCTACACCTTC.

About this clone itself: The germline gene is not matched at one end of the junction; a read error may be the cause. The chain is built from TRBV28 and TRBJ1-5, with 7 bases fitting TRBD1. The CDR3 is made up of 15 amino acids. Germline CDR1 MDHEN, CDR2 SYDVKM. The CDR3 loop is CASRLTGPSNQPQHF. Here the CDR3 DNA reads TGTGCCAGCCGTTTGACAGGGCCTTCTAATCAGCCCCAGCATTTT.

The CDR3 reads CASRPRDIGNQPQHF. The CDR3 DNA is TGTGCCAGCAGACCCCGGGACATAGGCAATCAGCCCCAGCATTTT. This chain links TRBV27 with TRBJ1-5, with D maybe TRBD1 (6 bases). The CDR3 length is 15 residues. Germline V gives CDR1 MNHEY, CDR2 SMNVEV (reference sequence). Deletions cut 6 bases from V and 2 bases from J, with 14 bases between.

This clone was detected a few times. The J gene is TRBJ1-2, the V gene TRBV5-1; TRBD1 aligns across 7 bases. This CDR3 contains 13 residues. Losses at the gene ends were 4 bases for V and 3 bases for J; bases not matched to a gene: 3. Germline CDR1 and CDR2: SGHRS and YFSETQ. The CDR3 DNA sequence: TGCGCCAGCAGCCAAGGACAGGACTATGGCTACACCTTC. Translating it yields CASSQGQDYGYTF.

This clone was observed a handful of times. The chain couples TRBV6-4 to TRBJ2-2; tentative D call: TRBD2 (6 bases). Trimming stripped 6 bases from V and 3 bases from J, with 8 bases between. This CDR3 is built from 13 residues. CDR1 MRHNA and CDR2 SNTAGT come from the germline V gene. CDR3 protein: CASRERDTGELFF. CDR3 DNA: TGTGCCAGCAGAGAGCGGGACACCGGGGAGCTGTTTTTT.